These T cell receptor beta chains were read from a single sample in a study of blood T cell repertoires in COVID-19. Measured with immunoSEQ multiplex PCR; TCRdb has only the in-frame clones, and not every one. The sample has approximately 220,000 clones, around 81% seen once; the top ten hold 3% to 3.5%. Sequenced input: peripheral blood. These receptors all stem from a woman in her thirties who had recovered from COVID-19. CDR3s include the opening cysteine and the closing phenylalanine or tryptophan. Each record gives: D gene, J gene, V gene, clone size, CDR3 length, CDR3 protein, CDR3 DNA. The D gene is left open where the match is weak. For some rows the clone size is stated as once, few or many, or as a class when expanded; others skip it.

>NA|TRBJ2-7|TRBV6-5|NA|14
CASRAEMDSYEQYF
TGTGCCAGCAGGGCGGAAATGGACAGCTACGAGCAGTACTTC
>NA|TRBJ2-7|TRBV28|NA|14
CASSLGRGSYEQYF
TGTGCCAGCAGCCTGGGGCGGGGATCCTACGAGCAGTACTTC
>NA|TRBJ1-2|TRBV28|NA|11
CASSSNYGYTF
TGTGCCAGCAGTTCGAACTATGGCTACACCTTC
>TRBD1|TRBJ1-1|TRBV6-6|NA|15
CASSYGTGVYTEAFF
TGTGCCAGCAGTTACGGGACAGGGGTGTATACTGAAGCTTTCTTT
>TRBD1|TRBJ2-7|TRBV6-5|NA|16
CASSYSGRDRISEQYF
TGTGCCAGCAGTTACTCGGGCCGGGACAGGATAAGTGAGCAGTACTTC
>NA|TRBJ1-1|TRBV3-1/TRBV3-2|NA|15
CASSQDVTMNTEAFF
TGTGCCAGCAGCCAAGACGTCACAATGAACACTGAAGCTTTCTTT
>TRBD2|TRBJ2-4|TRBV5-1|NA|16
CASSLGPTSGMNIQYF
TGCGCCAGCAGCTTGGGCCCTACTAGCGGGATGAACATTCAGTACTTC
>NA|TRBJ2-5|TRBV10-3|NA|12
CAIGGTEETQYF
TGTGCCATCGGAGGTACAGAAGAGACCCAGTACTTC
>NA|TRBJ1-6|TRBV6-6|few|11
CASGYDSPSNF
TGTGCCAGCGGATACGACTCACCCTCCAACTTT
>NA|TRBJ1-1|TRBV9|NA|14
CASSLETGNTEAFF
TGTGCCAGCAGCCTCGAGACAGGGAACACTGAAGCTTTCTTT
>NA|TRBJ2-7|TRBV12-3/TRBV12-4|NA|13
CASSFSGSHEQYF
TGTGCCAGCAGTTTTTCGGGGTCCCACGAGCAGTACTTC
>NA|TRBJ2-7|TRBV12-3/TRBV12-4|NA|13
CASSLSTYYEQYF
TGTGCCAGCAGTTTAAGTACCTACTACGAGCAGTACTTC
>NA|TRBJ2-3|TRBV12-5|NA|13
CASGLSRADTQYF
TGTGCTAGTGGTTTGTCTAGAGCAGATACGCAGTATTTT
>TRBD2|TRBJ2-1|TRBV7-3|few|15
CASSLGTSAFNEQFF
TGTGCCAGCAGCTTAGGGACTAGCGCATTCAATGAGCAGTTCTTC
>NA|TRBJ1-2|TRBV15|NA|16
CATSREAPGSNYGYTF
TGTGCCACCAGCAGAGAGGCTCCAGGGTCTAACTATGGCTACACCTTC
>NA|TRBJ1-5|TRBV13|NA|13
CASSWGRNQPQHF
TGTGCCAGCAGCTGGGGGCGCAATCAGCCCCAGCATTTT
>TRBD1|TRBJ1-2|TRBV10-3|NA|13
CAMLDRGGYGYTF
TGTGCCATGTTAGACAGGGGTGGCTATGGCTACACCTTC
>TRBD1|TRBJ2-7|TRBV11-2|NA|14
CASSLVQGVYEQYF
TGTGCCAGCAGCTTAGTACAGGGGGTCTACGAGCAGTACTTC
>TRBD2|TRBJ2-7|TRBV5-5|NA|16
CASSPTWTSGMYEQYF
TGTGCCAGCAGCCCAACTTGGACTAGCGGGATGTACGAGCAGTACTTC
>NA|TRBJ2-1|TRBV4-1|NA|15
CASSQGGREYNEQFF
TGCGCCAGCAGCCAAGGCGGAAGGGAGTACAATGAGCAGTTCTTC
>TRBD2|TRBJ2-5|TRBV4-2|NA|23
CASSQDPLLAREYEFQFQETQYF
TGTGCCAGCAGCCAAGATCCCCTACTAGCGCGGGAGTACGAATTTCAATTCCAAGAGACCCAGTACTTC
>TRBD1|TRBJ1-1|TRBV29-1|NA|14
CSVLSHRGKTEAFF
TGCAGCGTCCTCTCTCACAGGGGGAAGACTGAAGCTTTCTTT
>NA|TRBJ2-1|TRBV7-9|few|13
CASSVDGDNEQFF
TGTGCCAGCAGCGTGGACGGGGACAATGAGCAGTTCTTC
>TRBD1|TRBJ2-5|TRBV5-4|NA|14
CASSWDRGGETQYF
TGTGCCAGCAGTTGGGACAGGGGCGGGGAGACCCAGTACTTC
>NA|TRBJ2-7|TRBV4-1|NA|14
CASSQVDSSYEQYF
TGCGCCAGCAGCCAGGTTGACTCCTCCTACGAGCAGTACTTC
>TRBD1|TRBJ1-5|TRBV12-3/TRBV12-4|NA|13
CASSGDREQPQHF
TGTGCCAGCAGTGGGGACAGGGAACAGCCCCAGCATTTT
>NA|TRBJ2-7|TRBV14|NA|15
CASSQGRGSSYEQYF
TGTGCCAGCAGCCAAGGACGGGGGAGCTCCTACGAGCAGTACTTC
>TRBD2|TRBJ2-1|TRBV28|NA|15
CASSLTSGSYGEQFF
TGTGCCAGCAGTCTGACTAGCGGGAGTTACGGTGAGCAGTTCTTC
>NA|TRBJ2-2|TRBV19|NA|15
CASRGLAGNTGELFF
TGTGCCAGTAGGGGTCTAGCTGGAAACACCGGGGAGCTGTTTTTT
>TRBD2|TRBJ2-5|TRBV13|NA|18
CASSLGGGGRSGQETQYF
TGTGCCAGCAGCTTAGGCGGCGGGGGGCGATCGGGCCAAGAGACCCAGTACTTC
>TRBD2|TRBJ2-3|TRBV7-3|NA|15
CASSGGSGGADTQYF
TGTGCCAGCAGCGGGGGTTCGGGAGGGGCAGATACGCAGTATTTT
>NA|TRBJ2-5|TRBV3-1/TRBV3-2|NA|15
CASSQDFRFRETQYF
TGTGCCAGCAGCCAAGACTTTCGCTTTCGGGAGACCCAGTACTTC
>NA|TRBJ1-2|TRBV9|NA|15
CASSPQGGTNYGYTF
TGTGCCAGCAGCCCCCAAGGGGGAACTAACTATGGCTACACCTTC
>TRBD2|TRBJ2-1|TRBV27|NA|13
CASSWREYNEQFF
TGTGCCAGCAGTTGGCGGGAGTACAATGAGCAGTTCTTC
>TRBD1|TRBJ2-7|TRBV6-5|NA|12
CASSPRGSEQYF
TGTGCCAGCAGCCCCAGGGGGAGCGAGCAGTACTTC
>TRBD1|TRBJ2-7|TRBV28|NA|18
CASSLAPIGQGFFYEQYF
TGTGCCAGCAGTTTAGCCCCTATAGGACAGGGCTTCTTCTACGAGCAGTACTTC
>TRBD1|TRBJ1-4|TRBV28|NA|17
CASRRQGAPSTNEKLFF
TGTGCCAGCAGGCGACAGGGCGCCCCCTCAACTAATGAAAAACTGTTTTTT
>NA|TRBJ1-6|TRBV11-1|NA|15
CASSLHTDYNSPLHF
TGTGCCAGCAGCTTACACACCGATTATAATTCACCCCTCCACTTT
>TRBD2|TRBJ2-7|TRBV7-9|few|13
CASSRTSAYEQYF
TGTGCCAGCAGCAGGACTAGCGCCTACGAGCAGTACTTC
>TRBD1|TRBJ1-4|TRBV5-1|NA|14
CASSLARGYEKLFF
TGCGCCAGCAGCTTGGCCAGGGGGTATGAAAAACTGTTTTTT
>TRBD2|TRBJ2-5|TRBV27|NA|18
CASSSRGGIAGVRETQYF
TGTGCCAGCAGTTCAAGGGGCGGAATAGCGGGAGTACGGGAGACCCAGTACTTC
>TRBD1|TRBJ2-7|TRBV28|NA|16
CASSFFRRDRHYEQYF
TGTGCCAGCAGTTTCTTCCGCCGGGACAGGCACTACGAGCAGTACTTC
>NA|TRBJ2-6|TRBV6-1|NA|15
CASSERSSGANVLTF
TGTGCCAGCAGTGAAAGGAGTTCTGGGGCCAACGTCCTGACTTTC
>NA|TRBJ1-2|TRBV5-3|once|15
CARSLYTGWGYGYTF
TGTGCCAGAAGCTTGTATACAGGATGGGGTTATGGCTACACCTTC
>NA|TRBJ2-1|TRBV14|NA|14
CASSPSSPYNEQFF
TGTGCCAGCAGCCCCTCCTCCCCCTACAATGAGCAGTTCTTC
>TRBD1|TRBJ2-7|TRBV2|NA|13
CASSLTSGQRTYF
TGTGCCAGCAGCCTTACCTCGGGACAGAGGACTTACTTC
>NA|TRBJ1-1|TRBV14|NA|13
CASSQGQPLEAFF
TGTGCCAGCAGCCAAGGACAGCCACTTGAAGCTTTCTTT
>TRBD2|TRBJ2-1|TRBV11-3|NA|15
CASRPWAGDRNEQFF
TGTGCCAGCAGGCCATGGGCGGGAGATAGGAATGAGCAGTTCTTC
>NA|TRBJ1-5|TRBV27|NA|13
CASSLSRDQPQHF
TGTGCCAGCAGTTTATCTCGGGATCAGCCCCAGCATTTT
>TRBD2|TRBJ2-3|TRBV7-3|NA|16
CASSVLAGGPQDTQYF
TGTGCCAGCAGCGTACTAGCGGGAGGGCCACAAGATACGCAGTATTTT
>TRBD2|TRBJ2-3|TRBV30|NA|15
CAWSVRRGGTDTQYF
TGTGCCTGGAGTGTACGGCGGGGGGGCACAGATACGCAGTATTTT
>TRBD2|TRBJ2-3|TRBV19|NA|14
CASNGGGGGNTQYF
TGTGCCAGCAACGGCGGCGGGGGAGGGAATACGCAGTATTTT
>TRBD1|TRBJ2-3|TRBV27|once|19
CASSIPGTGPLPSTDTQYF
TGTGCCAGCAGTATACCCGGGACAGGGCCCCTACCTAGCACAGATACGCAGTATTTT
>TRBD1|TRBJ1-6|TRBV10-2|few|14
CASRRGTGDSPLHF
TGCGCCAGCAGAAGGGGGACAGGGGATTCACCCCTCCACTTT
>NA|TRBJ1-3|TRBV6-6|NA|14
CASSTVESGNTIYF
TGTGCCAGCAGTACCGTTGAGTCTGGAAACACCATATATTTT